This T cell receptor (beta chain) emerged from a study of blood T cell repertoires in COVID-19. Overall study context: Sites in the United States, Italy and Spain provided acute and convalescent COVID-19 samples. In each case, the material was cDNA or gDNA derived from T cells, B-cell-depleted T cells, or PBMCs.

Sequenced by immunoSEQ multiplex PCR; TCRdb stores in-frame clones only, minus some. The sample lists approximately 270,000 clones, about 85% occurring once. This CDR3 region has 18 residues. Seattle patients were enrolled while actively infected and followed longitudinally. The material sequenced was peripheral blood. This TCR derives from a human donor with COVID-19, enrolled during active disease. The donor label of this sample is uncertain. The chain employs TRBV12-2 and TRBJ2-7; whether TRBD1, the table's D call, matches the DNA was not checked. TRBV12-2 constitutes a pseudogene. This CDR3 is CASRPPPGQIVVLHEQYF. In DNA, the CDR3 is TGTGCAAGTCGCCCCCCACCCGGACAGATAGTAGTACTCCACGAGCAGTACTTC.